Ten or more counts support the clone carrying this TCR beta chain. The target antigen is unknown. The record originates from a study of CD8 T cells in ankylosing spondylitis. Molecular-barcoded quantitative 5'-RACE produced these TCR beta libraries. TCRdb re-derived calls from the 5' RACE reads in MiXCR, one entry per CDR3 protein. The profile covers some 130,000 distinct CDR3 sequences, with approximately 9.7% appearing a single time and approximately 3.6% taken by the ten largest. This CDR3 has 16 residues. J was trimmed by 5 bases and V by 3 bases; bases with no gene match: 12. Per germline, CDR1 MGHRA and CDR2 YSYEKL. Regarding the study as a whole: Disease-associated clones were reportedly significantly overrepresented in matched ankylosing spondylitis synovial fluid.

Specimen: blood, either unsorted or a sorted T cell fraction (not recorded which). This sequence was found in a male donor with ankylosing spondylitis or in good health (not recorded which). This chain connects TRBV4-1 to TRBJ2-7, with TRBD2 matching 8 bases. CDR3 sequence: CASSQWSSGSVNEQYF. The DNA for the CDR3 is TGCGCCAGCAGCCAGTGGAGCAGCGGGAGCGTCAACGAGCAGTACTTC.